The clone carrying this T cell receptor (beta chain) was recorded many times. Its antigen is not known. Germline CDR1 SNHLY, CDR2 FYNNEI. The V end was cut by 2 bases, the J end by 7 bases, with 12 bases between. CDR3 length: 14 residues. The source of the sample is a study of regulatory T cells in long-lasting Graves disease. Arm-PCR of CDR3 regions and iRepertoire HTBI primers were the basis on which TCR beta libraries were built. From the multiplex PCR reads, TCRdb called clonotypes with MiXCR, one entry per CDR3 protein. The sample gives some 220,000 distinct CDR3 sequences, around 19% of which show up once; 12% is in the top ten. Time point described: newly diagnosed GD, antithyroid drugs for less than 3 months. Construction of the TCR library relied on RNA isolated from PBMCs. EDTA tubes received about 8.2 milliliters of drawn peripheral blood. Study-level points and caveats: Persistent Graves' patients showed a TCR diversity that was lower than that of newly diagnosed ones.

These data also formed part of another study, on T cells in Graves' hyperthyroidism and ophthalmopathy. Turning to that study: When ophthalmopathy did not progress within 18 months, Graves' hyperthyroidism was considered stable.

The chain uses TRBV2 and TRBJ2-1, with unresolved D. Specimen: peripheral blood mononuclear cells (PBMCs), collected at new diagnosis, from a patient treated with antithyroid drugs. The sequence was obtained from a woman aged 25-40 years with Graves disease. CDR3 DNA: TGTGCCAGCAGTGAACGACTCCCGGTGAATGAGCAGTTCTTC. Protein sequence: CASSERLPVNEQFF.